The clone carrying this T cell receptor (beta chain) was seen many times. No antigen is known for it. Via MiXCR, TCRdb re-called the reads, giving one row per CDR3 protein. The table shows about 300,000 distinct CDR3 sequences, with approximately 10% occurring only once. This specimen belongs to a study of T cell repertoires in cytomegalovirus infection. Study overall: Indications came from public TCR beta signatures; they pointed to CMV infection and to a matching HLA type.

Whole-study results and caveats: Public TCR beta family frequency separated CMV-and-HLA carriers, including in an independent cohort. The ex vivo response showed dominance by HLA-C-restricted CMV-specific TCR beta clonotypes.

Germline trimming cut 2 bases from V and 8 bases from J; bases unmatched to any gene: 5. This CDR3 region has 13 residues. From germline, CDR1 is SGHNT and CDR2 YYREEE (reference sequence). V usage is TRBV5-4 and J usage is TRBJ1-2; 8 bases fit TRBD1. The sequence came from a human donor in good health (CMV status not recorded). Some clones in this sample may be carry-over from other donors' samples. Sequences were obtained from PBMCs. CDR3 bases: TGTGCCAGCAGCTTCGACAGGGGCAACGGCTACACCTTC. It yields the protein CASSFDRGNGYTF.